The clone carrying this TCR beta chain was found a few times. This record belongs to a study of response to subunit inactivated influenza vaccine. The CDR3 has 12 residues. With 2 bases removed from V and 6 bases from J, the gap between germline ends came to 8 bases. Germline lookup yields CDR1 SGHRS and CDR2 YFSETQ. TCRdb redid the calling of the RT-PCR reads with MiXCR, one entry per CDR3 protein. The sample consists of approximately 290,000 distinct CDR3 sequences, roughly 22% of them appearing once. The sequences come from PBMCs from blood, collected less than 22 months after vaccination. This TCR was recovered from a man between 50 and 69 years old who received an inactivated influenza vaccine. The V gene is TRBV5-1, the J gene TRBJ1-2, with a possible D match to TRBD1 (5 bases). CDR3 nucleotide sequence: TGCGCCAGCAGCTTAACCAGGGATGGCTACACCTTC. It codes for CASSLTRDGYTF.